Sequencing of this TCR beta chain was carried out in a study of blood T cell repertoires in COVID-19. On the study more broadly: The samples span acute and convalescent COVID-19 from the United States, Italy and Spain. Sources were T cells, B-cell-depleted T cells, or PBMCs; the material itself was cDNA or gDNA.

This clone has a count of ten or more. Original processing notes: Estimates of nucleated cell counts were drawn from the amplification of reference gene primers. Assay used: immunoSEQ multiplex PCR; TCRdb lists only in-frame clones, some missing. The DNA was the basis for D and trimming; V, J and clone size are from that table. The table has 130,000 to 150,000 clones, approximately 89% seen once. This TCR derives from a human donor in a cohort sampled during active COVID-19. The sequencing sample was made of peripheral blood.

For the CDR3, the DNA is TGTGCCAGCAGCTTCTCGACAGGCGGGTCACCCCTCCACTTT. Translation: CASSFSTGGSPLHF. V gene TRBV11-3 combines with J gene TRBJ1-6, with D possibly TRBD1 on 6 matching bases. CDR3 length: 14 amino acids. Between the trimmed V and J ends, which lost 3 bases and 10 bases, there was a span of 13 bases. Germline V gives CDR1 SGHNT, CDR2 YENEEA.